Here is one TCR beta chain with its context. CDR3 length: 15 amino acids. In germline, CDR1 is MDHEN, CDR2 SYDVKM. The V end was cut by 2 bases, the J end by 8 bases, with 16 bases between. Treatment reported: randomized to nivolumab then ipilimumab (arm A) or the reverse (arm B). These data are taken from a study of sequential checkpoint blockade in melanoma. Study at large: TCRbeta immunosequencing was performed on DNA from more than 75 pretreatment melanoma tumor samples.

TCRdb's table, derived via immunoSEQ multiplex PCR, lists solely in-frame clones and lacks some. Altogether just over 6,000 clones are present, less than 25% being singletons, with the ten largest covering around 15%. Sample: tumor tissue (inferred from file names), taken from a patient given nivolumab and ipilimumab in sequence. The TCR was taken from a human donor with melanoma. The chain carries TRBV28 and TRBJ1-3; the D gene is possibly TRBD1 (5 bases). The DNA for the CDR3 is TGTGCCAGCAGTTTAACTGGGGGAAAAAGAGACACCATATATTTT. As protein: CASSLTGGKRDTIYF.